This TCR beta chain was recorded in a study of T-cell reconstitution after alpha-beta-depleted transplantation in children (TCRdb year 2016). A note on the overall study: Using TCR repertoire profiling, the study quantitatively followed how T-cell immune reconstitution unfolded in children after TCRalphabeta/CD19-depleted allogeneic hematopoietic cell transplantation. The research as a whole found: The apparently early recovery of alphabetaT-cell counts about two months after transplant reportedly depended on only several hundred rapidly expanded clones that came from non-depleted graft cells. Over the following months the frequencies of hyperexpanded clones went down, and after one year T-cell counts and TCRbeta diversity were mostly credited to newly produced T cells. In some patients, high TCRbeta diversity at day 60 was attributed to recipient T cells and intrathymic progenitors that had survived conditioning.

The library was generated by PCR. The data were produced on an Illumina HiSeq 2500. TCR library preparation used molecular barcoding, with unique molecular identifiers applied to normalize quantification of the TCRbeta repertoire. The public reads were run again by TCRdb, first through fastp at Q25 and then through MiXCR, and only productive beta chains were kept. CDR3 protein sequences are deduplicated, and each keeps its most common genes and DNA. The sample profile shows 450,000 to 600,000 distinct CDR3 sequences; over 9.5% of them were found once. Around 2.2% of the sample comes from the top ten. The treatment or condition label here, explained by the study, means: allogeneic hematopoietic cell transplantation with graft depleted of TCRalphabeta T cells and CD19 B cells. Transplant recipients were children who received TCRalphabeta/CD19-depleted allogeneic hematopoietic cell grafts. Remarks on this clonotype: The antigen it recognizes is unknown. Base-call qualities are not available, and no considerably larger clone is one nucleotide away.

This receptor was obtained from a child under 10 years old with inherited bone marrow failure, due to receive a stem cell transplant. The specimen was PBMCs, collected before TCRalphabeta/CD19-depleted stem cell transplant.

CDR3 sequence: CASSSALALGLAEASVPYEQYF. The DNA sequence is as follows: TGTGCCAGCAGCTCGGCCCTCGCGTTGGGACTAGCGGAGGCCTCAGTCCCCTACGAGCAGTACTTC. In this chain, TRBV5-4 is recombined with TRBJ2-7; 11 bases in the junction line up with TRBD2. Its CDR3 holds 22 amino acids, cysteine through phenylalanine. The sequence is cut down to CDR3 DNA, 66 bases in frame from base 1. CDR1 and CDR2 are drawn from the germline V gene (reference sequence): SGHNT, YYREEE. V has 3 bases trimmed and J has 2 bases trimmed; junction bases matching no gene number 25.